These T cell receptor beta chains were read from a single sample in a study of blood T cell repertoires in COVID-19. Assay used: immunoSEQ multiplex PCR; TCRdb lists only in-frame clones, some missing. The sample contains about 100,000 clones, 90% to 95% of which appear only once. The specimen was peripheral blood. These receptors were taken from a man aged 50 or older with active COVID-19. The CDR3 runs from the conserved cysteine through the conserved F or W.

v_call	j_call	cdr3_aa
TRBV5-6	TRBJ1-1	CASSRVDRGAFF
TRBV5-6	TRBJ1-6	CASSPGHRRGSPLHF
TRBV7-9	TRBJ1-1	CASSLEQLSEAFF
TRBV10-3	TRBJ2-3	CAIRDPPTDTQYF
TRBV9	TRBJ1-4	CASSVGGTGAEKLFF
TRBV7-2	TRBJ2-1	CARSREGSSNEQFF
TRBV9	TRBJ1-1	CASSRQGTRNTEAFF
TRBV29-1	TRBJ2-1	CSVEPLDRGIYEQFF
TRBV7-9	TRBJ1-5	CASSRQGDQPQHF
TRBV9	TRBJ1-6	CASSVEAGRNSPLHF
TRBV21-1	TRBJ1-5	CASPSGTGGNQPQHF
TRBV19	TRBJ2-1	CASSIGAAYNEQFF
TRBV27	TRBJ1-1	CASSPYTGAHTEAFF
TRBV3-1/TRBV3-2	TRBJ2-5	CASSYPQETQYF